The sequence of this T cell receptor (beta chain) was determined in a study of Tregs in tolerant kidney transplant recipients. The table came from immunoSEQ multiplex PCR; TCRdb's copy has only in-frame clones and leaves some out. The sample contains some 240,000 clones, about 86% of which appear only once. Worth noting for this clone: Antigen unknown.

Unstimulated regulatory T cells (CD4+CD25+CD127-), CD4+CD25- non-regulatory cells, CD4 and CD8 cells were FACS-sorted from thawed PBMCs. Broader study findings: No direct test of biological reproducibility was done here. The most relevant donor-specific Treg TCRbeta repertoire apparently came from expansion with activated donor B cells. Findings come from small patient numbers and require larger validation.

Sequencing was carried out using CD4+ T cells from blood. The TCR was taken from a human donor in good health.

The CDR3 region has the DNA TGTGCCAGACTATCTAACAGGGGGTTTTGCTACACCTTC. Translating gives CARLSNRGFCYTF. The rearrangement uses TRBV19 and TRBJ1-2; 8 nucleotides match TRBD1. V lost 9 bases, J lost 9 bases, and 12 bases stayed unmatched. The CDR3 extends over 13 amino acids. Germline V lookup: CDR1 LNHDA, CDR2 SQIVND (reference sequence).